Below, 20 T cell receptor beta chains from the same sample are listed, as sequenced in a study of radiotherapy plus CTLA-4 blockade in lung cancer. Sequenced by immunoSEQ multiplex PCR; TCRdb stores in-frame clones only, minus some. The table records tens of thousands of clones, less than 75% of them present only once. Sequences were derived from peripheral blood, sampled from a patient treated with radiotherapy plus ipilimumab. The receptors shown here come from a human donor with non-small cell lung cancer who had stable disease on radiotherapy plus ipilimumab.

This clone was counted a few times. The chain couples TRBV28 to TRBJ1-5, with 7 positions matching TRBD1. The CDR3 has 17 residues. With V trimmed by 3 bases and J by 4 bases, 12 bases remained unmatched. Germline assignment: CDR1 MDHEN and CDR2 SYDVKM. The CDR3 reads CASSFPRGRGGNQPQHF. In DNA, the CDR3 is TGTGCCAGCAGTTTCCCGAGGGGGCGCGGTGGGAATCAGCCCCAGCATTTT.

This clone was detected once. CDR3 sequence reads: CASSTSGMYEQYF. The CDR3 region has the DNA TGTGCCAGCAGCACGTCAGGGATGTACGAGCAGTACTTC. The J gene is TRBJ2-7, the V gene TRBV7-6, with a tentative D call TRBD1 (5 bases). V lost 5 bases and J lost 4, with 12 bases in between. Germline lookup yields CDR1 SGHVS and CDR2 FNYEAQ. The CDR3 has 13 residues. Complete variable domain (other parts from reference TRBV7-6 and TRBJ2-7): GAGVSQSPRYKVTKRGQDVALRCDPISGHVSLYWYRQALGQGPEFLTYFNYEAQQDKSGLPNDRFSAERPEGSISTLTIQRTEQRDSAMYRCASSTSGMYEQYFGPGTRLTVT.

The V gene is TRBV28, the J gene TRBJ2-1; TRBD2 matches 7 bases. J gave up 7 bases and V 3 bases, and 6 bases lay outside the gene matches. The CDR3 is 14 amino acids. Germline V gene lookup returns CDR1 MDHEN and CDR2 SYDVKM. CDR3 region: CASSLAGDRNEQFF. In DNA form, the CDR3 reads TGTGCCAGCAGTTTGGCGGGAGATAGGAATGAGCAGTTCTTC.

This clone was seen more than once but under ten times. The chain recombines TRBV27 with TRBJ2-3; D is unclear. V was pared by 10 bases and J by 2 bases, with 13 bases between. This CDR3 is built from 13 residues. CDR1 and CDR2 (germline): MNHEY, SMNVEV (reference sequence). The CDR3 sequence: CATLSRNTDTQYF. CDR3 nucleotides: TGTGCCACCCTTAGCCGTAACACAGATACGCAGTATTTT.

The J gene is TRBJ2-1, the V gene TRBV11-2, with TRBD2 matching 9 bases. Germline CDR1 is SGHAT and CDR2 is FQNNGV. This CDR3 is built from 16 residues. The junction had 7 bases not matched to a gene; V was cut back by 4 bases and J by 3 bases. CDR3 nucleotide sequence: TGTGCCAGCAGCTCCCTAGCGGGATCGATCTACAATGAGCAGTTCTTC. Translation gives CASSSLAGSIYNEQFF. Using reference TRBV11-2 and TRBJ2-1 for the parts outside the CDR3, the full variable domain is EAGVAQSPRYKIIEKRQSVAFWCNPISGHATLYWYQQILGQGPKLLIQFQNNGVVDDSQLPKDRFSAERLKGVDSTLKIQPAKLEDSAVYLCASSSLAGSIYNEQFFGPGTRLTVL.

The chain carries TRBV6-1 and TRBJ2-1; D gene ambiguous. Germline V lookup: CDR1 MNHNS, CDR2 SASEGT. V lost 1 base and J lost 9, with 13 bases in between. The CDR3 is 14 residues long. The CDR3 loop is CASSEEAEVGEQFF. CDR3 coding DNA: TGTGCCAGCAGTGAAGAGGCGGAAGTGGGTGAGCAGTTCTTC.

This chain uses TRBV7-9 with TRBJ2-3; maybe TRBD1 (5 bases). Trimming cost V 3 bases and J 1 base, with 14 bases left between them. CDR3 length equals 16 residues. Germline V gene lookup returns CDR1 SEHNR and CDR2 FQNEAQ (reference sequence). The CDR3 sequence: CASSFRVGYRTDTQYF. The CDR3 bases are TGTGCCAGCAGCTTCAGGGTCGGGTATCGCACAGATACGCAGTATTTT.

This clone appeared a few times. V and J are TRBV11-2 and TRBJ2-1; D not certain. Between the trimmed V and J ends, which lost 5 bases and 7 bases, there was a span of 12 bases. This CDR3 region has 13 residues. Germline values: CDR1 SGHAT, CDR2 FQNNGV. The CDR3 nucleotides are TGTGCCAGCAGCCTCCGGTGGTCTAATGAGCAGTTCTTC. This gives the protein CASSLRWSNEQFF.

This clone was found once. At the DNA level, this CDR3 is encoded by other sequences in the same sample as well. The chain combines TRBV19 with TRBJ1-5; maybe TRBD1 (5 bases). Germline V gene lookup returns CDR1 LNHDA and CDR2 SQIVND (reference sequence). Trimming pared 2 bases from V and 4 bases from J, leaving 9 bases between. This CDR3 spans 14 amino acids. CDR3 coding DNA: TGTGCCAGTAGTATACAGGGCGGGAATCAGCCCCAGCATTTT. Translated, it gives CASSIQGGNQPQHF.

The chain employs TRBV14 and TRBJ2-3; TRBD2 matches 12 bases. This CDR3 region has 17 residues. The junction had 8 bases not matched to a gene; V was cut back by 5 bases and J by 2 bases. From germline, CDR1 is SGHDN and CDR2 FVKESK. The CDR3 region has the DNA TGTGCCAGCAGCTACCGGGGACTAGCGGGCCACACAGATACGCAGTATTTT. This encodes CASSYRGLAGHTDTQYF.

The CDR3 protein is CASSLWTDGTGELFF. The CDR3 DNA reads as TGTGCCAGCAGTTTATGGACAGATGGGACCGGGGAGCTGTTTTTT. The rearrangement uses TRBV28 and TRBJ2-2; a weak D match, TRBD1 (5 bases). CDR1 and CDR2 (germline): MDHEN, SYDVKM. Trimming cost V 0 bases and J 5 bases, with 10 bases left between them. The CDR3 sequence is 15 residues long.

This clone was found a few times. The chain uses TRBV14 and TRBJ1-2; D is undetermined. Trimming shortened V by 4 bases and J by 4 bases, and 16 bases separated the two germline ends. Looked up from germline, CDR1 is SGHDN and CDR2 is FVKESK. This CDR3 region has 15 residues. The CDR3 DNA follows: TGTGCCAGCAGCCCCACCGCAGGAGATTTCTATGGCTACACCTTC. Translation: CASSPTAGDFYGYTF. The full variable domain, in which reference TRBV14 and TRBJ1-2 provide the parts outside the CDR3, is EAGVTQFPSHSVIEKGQTVTLRCDPISGHDNLYWYRRVMGKEIKFLLHFVKESKQDESGMPNNRFLAERTGGTYSTLKVQPAELEDSGVYFCASSPTAGDFYGYTFGSGTRLTVV.

The chain carries TRBV11-3 and TRBJ2-2; D gene unclear. CDR3 length equals 14 residues. Germline values: CDR1 SGHNT, CDR2 YENEEA. V shed 0 bases and J shed 4 bases, with 6 bases lying between them. The CDR3 sequence is CASSLETGTGELFF. In DNA form, the CDR3 reads TGTGCCAGCAGCTTAGAGACCGGCACCGGGGAGCTGTTTTTT.

The chain couples TRBV7-8 to TRBJ2-3, with 11 nucleotides matching TRBD2. The V gene's germline CDR1 is SGHVS and CDR2 FQNEAQ. The J segment lost 0 bases and the V segment lost 1 base, leaving 18 bases of the junction unmatched. CDR3 size: 22 residues. The CDR3 reads CASSLVEGIAGGPLFSTDTQYF. In nucleotides, the CDR3 is TGTGCCAGCAGCTTAGTTGAGGGAATAGCGGGAGGGCCTCTCTTTAGCACAGATACGCAGTATTTT.

V gene TRBV7-9 combines with J gene TRBJ1-3, with unresolved D. The CDR3 length is 14 residues. V was cut by 5 bases and J by 5 bases, with 13 bases left in between. Germline CDR1 SEHNR, CDR2 FQNEAQ (reference sequence). In DNA form, the CDR3 reads TGTGCCAGCAGCCTGAAAAGCGGGAGAAACACCATATATTTT. Its protein is CASSLKSGRNTIYF.

V usage is TRBV6-1 and J usage is TRBJ1-2; D gene unclear. V was cut by 2 bases and J by 4 bases, with 8 bases left in between. CDR3 length equals 13 residues. The V gene's germline CDR1 is MNHNS and CDR2 SASEGT. CDR3 region: CASSEYVAYGYTF. DNA of the CDR3: TGTGCCAGCAGTGAATACGTTGCCTATGGCTACACCTTC.

The V call is TRBV7-2, the J call TRBJ2-7; TRBD1 might be the D (6 bases). The CDR3 extends over 15 amino acids. Trimming left V 5 bases short and J 5 bases short, with 19 bases between. Germline V gene sequence: CDR1 SGHTA, CDR2 FQGNSA. The CDR3 protein is CASSPITGYKDEQYF. The CDR3 DNA reads as TGTGCCAGCAGCCCCATTACAGGGTACAAGGACGAGCAGTACTTC.

This clone was picked up a small number of times. This rearrangement joins TRBV10-1 to TRBJ2-1, with 14 nucleotides matching TRBD2. V lost 6 bases, J lost 4 bases, and 8 bases stayed unmatched. This CDR3 comprises 17 residues. The V gene's germline CDR1 is WNHNN and CDR2 SYGVQD (reference sequence). Written as DNA, the CDR3 is TGCGCCAGCAGGGACGGGACTAGCGGGAGTAGGTACAATGAGCAGTTCTTC. Its protein is CASRDGTSGSRYNEQFF.

This chain joins TRBV6-5 and TRBJ2-3; 14 nucleotides match TRBD2. Germline V lookup: CDR1 MNHEY, CDR2 SVGAGI. CDR3 size: 15 residues. CDR3 residues: CAAERLAGGADTQYF. The CDR3 DNA follows: TGTGCAGCAGAACGACTAGCGGGAGGGGCGGATACGCAGTATTTT.

By share, this clone ranks as medium-sized (0.01 to 0.1%). The gene calls are TRBV11-2 and TRBJ2-1; D is unclear. This CDR3 is 15 amino acids long. V lost 5 bases, J lost 1 base, and 12 bases lay in between. Per germline, CDR1 SGHAT and CDR2 FQNNGV. DNA for the CDR3: TGTGCCAGCAGCGCTTTGCGGCCTTCCTACAATGAGCAGTTCTTC. This translates into CASSALRPSYNEQFF.